These 21 T cell receptor beta chains were all obtained from the same sample, sequenced in a study of blood T cell repertoires in COVID-19. The method was immunoSEQ multiplex PCR; TCRdb's version includes in-frame clones alone and lacks a portion of them. Found here are roughly 38,000 clones, around 78% of them singletons; the top ten hold 33%. Specimen: peripheral blood. The source is a man aged 55 to 70 with acute or convalescent COVID-19.

The chain employs TRBV28 and TRBJ2-4, with 12 bases that match TRBD2. V trimming: 2 bases; J trimming: 3 bases; junction bases outside the gene matches: 11. Germline V gene data show CDR1 as MDHEN and CDR2 as SYDVKM. There are 19 residues in the CDR3. The CDR3 sequence: CASSLLTSGRLGVKNIQYF. CDR3 DNA: TGTGCCAGCAGTTTACTTACTAGCGGGAGGTTGGGAGTCAAAAACATTCAGTACTTC.

This chain links TRBV5-5 with TRBJ1-1; D is uncertain. From germline, CDR1 is SGHKS and CDR2 YYEKEE (reference sequence). This CDR3 has 13 residues. Trimming took 4 bases from V and 5 from J, leaving 12 bases between them. The CDR3 protein is CASSLAAGTEAFF. The CDR3 DNA reads TGTGCCAGCAGCCTGGCGGCGGGGACTGAAGCTTTCTTT.

The rearrangement links TRBV27 to TRBJ2-1; 12 bases map to TRBD1. Trimming cost V 0 bases and J 9 bases; bases outside gene matches: 6. The length of the CDR3 is 16 residues. CDR1 and CDR2 from the germline V gene are MNHEY and SMNVEV (reference sequence). The CDR3 loop is CASSLSVGTGGFEQFF. The CDR3 DNA follows: TGTGCCAGCAGTTTATCGGTAGGGACAGGGGGCTTTGAGCAGTTCTTC.

The genes are TRBV6-4 and TRBJ2-1; D may be TRBD2 (5 bases). Trimming left V 4 bases short and J 0 bases short, with 16 bases between. The CDR3 spans 17 residues. CDR1 and CDR2 (germline): MRHNA, SNTAGT. CDR3 in DNA: TGTGCCAGCAGTGGCCTCGGAGCGGTAAGCTCCTACAATGAGCAGTTCTTC. Amino acids: CASSGLGAVSSYNEQFF.

The chain has TRBV24-1 and TRBJ2-1, with 7 bases that match TRBD2. J lost 7 bases, V lost 5 bases, and 7 bases had no gene match. The CDR3 spans 14 residues. Germline CDR1 KGHDR, CDR2 SFDVKD. CDR3 bases: TGTGCCACCAGTGCGACTATGGGGGGGAATGAGCAGTTCTTC. Translated: CATSATMGGNEQFF.

By share, this clone ranks as medium-sized (0.01 to 0.1%). The chain has TRBV9 and TRBJ2-1, with D tentatively TRBD1 (5 bases). Germline V gene lookup returns CDR1 SGDLS and CDR2 YYNGEE. The ends were cut back, 5 bases at V and 0 bases at J, with 15 bases in the middle. The CDR3 contains 16 residues. The DNA of the CDR3 is TGTGCCAGCAGTGTTCAGGGTGATCACTCCTACAATGAGCAGTTCTTC. It translates to CASSVQGDHSYNEQFF.

The chain combines TRBV5-1 with TRBJ1-4; tentatively, D is TRBD1 (5 bases). CDR1 is SGHRS and CDR2 is YFSETQ in the germline V gene. The CDR3 is 14 residues long. Deletions cut 4 bases from V and 1 base from J, with 8 bases between. The CDR3 reads CASSPTVTNEKLFF. For the CDR3, the DNA is TGCGCCAGCAGCCCGACAGTAACTAATGAAAAACTGTTTTTT.

The CDR3 DNA is TGTGCCAGCAGTGACCGTGGACAGGGTTCCACTGAAGCTTTCTTT. Translation: CASSDRGQGSTEAFF. The chain is built from TRBV2 and TRBJ1-1, with 8 bases matching TRBD1. Losses at the gene ends were 3 bases for V and 4 bases for J; bases not matched to a gene: 7. The CDR3 length is 15 residues. CDR1 is SNHLY, CDR2 FYNNEI, per germline.

This clone was observed a handful of times. The chain combines TRBV10-1 with TRBJ2-7; 10 nucleotides align to TRBD1. This CDR3 comprises 15 residues. V shed 6 bases, J shed 5 bases, and the junction held 10 bases outside the gene matches. Germline V gene lookup returns CDR1 WNHNN and CDR2 SYGVQD (reference sequence). Written as DNA, the CDR3 is TGCGCCAGCAGCGCGAGGACAGGGGGACAACACGAGCAGTACTTC. Translating gives CASSARTGGQHEQYF.

The V gene is TRBV2, the J gene TRBJ2-1; the match to TRBD1 covers 11 bases. The CDR3 is 14 residues long. The V gene end was trimmed by 9 bases and the J gene end by 9 bases; junction bases not matched to a gene: 10. Per the germline V gene, CDR1 is SNHLY and CDR2 is FYNNEI. The CDR3 region is CARTYRTGGGEQFF. The CDR3 DNA is TGTGCCAGGACTTATCGGACAGGGGGCGGTGAGCAGTTCTTC.

J is TRBJ1-2 and V is TRBV5-4, with 7 bases that match TRBD1. CDR3 length: 14 residues. Germline V gene data show CDR1 as SGHNT and CDR2 as YYREEE (reference sequence). The V segment lost 0 bases and the J segment 4 bases; nucleotides outside the gene matches: 3. CDR3 sequence: CASSLVGGAYGYTF. In DNA form, the CDR3 reads TGTGCCAGCAGCTTGGTAGGGGGCGCCTATGGCTACACCTTC. Looking up the rest from reference TRBV5-4 and TRBJ1-2 gives the full variable domain: ETGVTQSPTHLIKTRGQQVTLRCSSQSGHNTVSWYQQALGQGPQFIFQYYREEENGRGNFPPRFSGLQFPNYSSELNVNALELDDSALYLCASSLVGGAYGYTFGSGTRLTVV.

The V and J genes are TRBV30 and TRBJ2-3, with 11 nucleotides matching TRBD2. This CDR3 spans 15 amino acids. V gave up 3 bases and J gave up 5 bases; unmatched junction bases: 7. The germline V gene encodes CDR1 GTSNPN and CDR2 SVGIG (reference sequence). The DNA of the CDR3 is TGTGCCTGGAGCCAGACTAGCGGGATTGTAGATACGCAGTATTTT. Translated: CAWSQTSGIVDTQYF.

The chain carries TRBV7-9 and TRBJ2-7, with 7 positions matching TRBD1. After removal of 5 bases from V and 12 bases from J, the junction contained 10 bases not matched to a gene. The CDR3 has 12 residues. Germline V gives CDR1 SEHNR, CDR2 FQNEAQ (reference sequence). CDR3 sequence reads: CASSPVRGHAYF. The CDR3 DNA reads TGTGCCAGCAGCCCAGTAAGGGGGCACGCGTACTTC.

In this sample, this clone turned up a few times. This chain connects TRBV11-2 to TRBJ1-1, with 11 bases that match TRBD1. The CDR3 runs to 15 residues. V dropped 4 bases and J dropped 6; count of bases not matched to a gene: 7. Germline V lookup: CDR1 SGHAT, CDR2 FQNNGV. The CDR3 coding sequence is TGTGCCAGCAGCTCCCGGGACAGGGGGATTTCTGAAGCTTTCTTT. It is translated as CASSSRDRGISEAFF.

This chain links TRBV2 with TRBJ2-7; no definite D call. CDR1 and CDR2 from the germline V gene are SNHLY and FYNNEI. This CDR3 spans 12 amino acids. The V and J ends lost 3 bases and 4 bases respectively, with 7 bases between them. This chain's CDR3 is CASSESRYEQYF. The CDR3 nucleotides are TGTGCCAGCAGTGAGAGCCGTTACGAGCAGTACTTC. Variable domain in full (rest from reference TRBV2 and TRBJ2-7): EPEVTQTPSHQVTQMGQEVILRCVPISNHLYFYWYRQILGQKVEFLVSFYNNEISEKSEIFDDQFSVERPDGSNFTLKIRSTKLEDSAMYFCASSESRYEQYFGPGTRLTVT.

The count of this clone is one. The chain uses TRBV5-8 and TRBJ2-7; TRBD2 matches 7 bases. V shed 0 bases and J 0 bases; nucleotides not matched to a gene: 0. The germline CDR1 and CDR2 sequences are SGHTS and YDEGEE. This CDR3 region has 14 residues. The CDR3 DNA follows: TGTGCCAGCAGCTTGGGACTAGCCTCCTACGAGCAGTACTTC. Protein: CASSLGLASYEQYF.

V usage is TRBV6-2 or TRBV6-3 and J usage is TRBJ1-5; TRBD1 is a possible D gene (5 bases). The V end was cut by 2 bases, the J end by 6 bases, with 11 bases between. The CDR3 runs 14 residues. The germline CDR1 and CDR2 sequences are MNHEY and SVGEGT. The CDR3 spells CASSYQGGSQPQHF. The CDR3 bases are TGTGCCAGCAGTTACCAGGGCGGGAGTCAGCCCCAGCATTTT.

V and J are TRBV19 and TRBJ2-7; the match to TRBD2 covers 7 bases. Germline CDR1 and CDR2: LNHDA and SQIVND (reference sequence). V trimming: 1 base; J trimming: 0 bases; junction bases outside the gene matches: 6. The CDR3 is 16 residues long. As DNA, the CDR3 is TGTGCCAGTAGTATAGGGGGCGGGAGTATCTCCTACGAGCAGTACTTC. Encoded protein: CASSIGGGSISYEQYF.

The J gene is TRBJ2-3, the V gene TRBV7-6, with 10 bases aligning to TRBD2. V lost 5 bases to trimming and J lost 3 bases; unmatched junction nucleotides: 5. The germline V gene has CDR1 SGHVS and CDR2 FNYEAQ. The CDR3 is 15 amino acids. Here the CDR3 reads CASSILAGETDTQYF. In DNA form, the CDR3 reads TGTGCCAGCAGCATCCTAGCGGGAGAAACAGATACGCAGTATTTT.

The chain carries TRBV27 and TRBJ2-7; 7 nucleotides align to TRBD1. The CDR3 totals 15 residues. Germline trimming cut 2 bases from V and 5 bases from J; bases unmatched to any gene: 9. Germline CDR1 is MNHEY and CDR2 is SMNVEV (reference sequence). The CDR3 DNA reads as TGTGCCAGCAGTTTACAGGGGGAGTCTATGGACGAGCAGTACTTC. This gives the protein CASSLQGESMDEQYF.

The genes are TRBV11-2 and TRBJ2-2; TRBD2 might be the D (6 bases). Germline V lookup: CDR1 SGHAT, CDR2 FQNNGV. The length of the CDR3 is 15 residues. Trimming cost V 5 bases and J 3 bases, with 13 bases left between them. The CDR3 loop reads CASSPVTRYTGELFF. The CDR3 nucleotides are TGTGCCAGCAGCCCCGTGACTAGATACACCGGGGAGCTGTTTTTT.